The sequence of this T cell receptor beta chain was determined in a study of regulatory T cells in long-lasting Graves disease. Through Arm-PCR of CDR3 regions and iRepertoire HTBI primers, TCR beta libraries were built. Each CDR3 protein gets one entry after TCRdb re-called the multiplex PCR reads with MiXCR. Among approximately 270,000 distinct CDR3 sequences listed, around 19% were seen once. This clonotype occurred many times. As to time point: newly diagnosed GD, antithyroid drugs for less than 3 months. Extracted PBMC RNA gave rise to the TCR library. By American Thyroid Association guidelines, Graves' disease was diagnosed in the cohort. Each patient gave roughly 10 milliliters of EDTA-anticoagulated peripheral blood. The germline CDR1 and CDR2 sequences are DFQATT and SNEGSKA (reference sequence). Germline trimming cut 5 bases from V and 3 bases from J; bases unmatched to any gene: 6. CDR3 length: 15 residues.

These data also featured in a second study, about T cells in Graves' hyperthyroidism and ophthalmopathy. That paper states: Pregnant or lactating patients were excluded, as were those with uncontrolled infection or other autoimmune disease.

This chain links TRBV20-1 with TRBJ2-1; 11 nucleotides match TRBD2. The receptor was derived from a woman aged 30 to 39 with Graves disease. The material was peripheral blood mononuclear cells (PBMCs), obtained at new diagnosis, from a patient treated with antithyroid drugs. CDR3 sequence (DNA): TGCAGTGCTGCCCCACTAGCGGGGGACTACAATGAGCAGTTCTTC. Its protein product is CSAAPLAGDYNEQFF.